The 22 T cell receptor beta chains below all came from one sample that was sequenced in a study of T cell repertoires in cytomegalovirus infection. TCRdb reprocessed the reads via MiXCR and lists one record per CDR3 protein. The sample gives hundreds of thousands of distinct CDR3 sequences, roughly 46% of which show up once; 40% to 50% is in the top ten. Their cognate antigens are unknown. The source was cultured PBMCs, collected from culture after CMV antigen stimulation. The receptors come from a human donor in good health (CMV status not recorded). Some clones in this sample may be carry-over from other donors' samples.

This chain joins TRBV5-1 and TRBJ2-2; tentatively, D is TRBD1 (6 bases). Trimming cost V 6 bases and J 3 bases, with 12 bases left between them. The CDR3 runs to 14 residues. Germline V CDR1 and CDR2: SGHRS, YFSETQ. The CDR3 protein is CASNPGHYTGELFF. The CDR3, as DNA: TGCGCCAGCAACCCGGGACACTACACCGGGGAGCTGTTTTTT.

In this sample, this clonotype turned up a few times. Sequence at one end of the junction differs from germline and may be a read error. The chain carries TRBV7-2 and TRBJ2-6; tentative D call: TRBD2 (6 bases). Germline V CDR1 and CDR2: SGHTA, FQGNSA. This CDR3 region has 16 residues. CDR3 in amino acids: CASSLDGGPGSNVLTF. The CDR3 nucleotides read TGTGCCAGCAGCTTAGACGGGGGACCTGGGTCCAACGTCCTGACTTTC.

The gene calls are TRBV5-4 and TRBJ1-1, with a tentative D call TRBD1 (5 bases). Trimming pared 4 bases from V and 1 base from J, leaving 14 bases between. Germline assignment: CDR1 SGHNT and CDR2 YYREEE (reference sequence). The CDR3 is 15 residues long. DNA of the CDR3: TGTGCCAGCAGCCACCAACAGAGGGGGAACACTGAAGCTTTCTTT. Translated, it gives CASSHQQRGNTEAFF.

The chain's CDR3 is CASSLFSTWGAYEQYF. As DNA, the CDR3 is TGTGCCAGCAGCTTGTTCTCAACCTGGGGGGCCTACGAGCAGTACTTC. The chain combines TRBV11-2 with TRBJ2-7, with D possibly TRBD2 on 6 matching bases. The germline V and J ends were trimmed by 3 bases and 2 bases, with 17 bases remaining between them. Germline V gene data show CDR1 as SGHAT and CDR2 as FQNNGV. CDR3 length: 16 residues.

V is TRBV7-2 and J is TRBJ2-7, with 7 positions matching TRBD2. Looked up from germline, CDR1 is SGHTA and CDR2 is FQGNSA. CDR3 length equals 15 residues. Unmatched junction bases numbered 9, after V lost 5 bases and J lost 2 bases. CDR3 region: CASSPWVAGAYEQYF. The CDR3 DNA follows: TGTGCCAGCAGCCCCTGGGTGGCGGGGGCCTACGAGCAGTACTTC.

This chain links TRBV7-2 with TRBJ2-2; 7 nucleotides agree with TRBD2. This CDR3 is 16 amino acids long. After removal of 1 base from V and 1 base from J, the junction contained 3 bases not matched to a gene. CDR1 is SGHTA and CDR2 is FQGNSA in the germline V gene. CDR3 in amino acids: CASSLVGGGNTGELFF. The CDR3 nucleotides read TGTGCCAGCAGCTTAGTGGGGGGGGGGAACACCGGGGAGCTGTTTTTT.

The chain carries TRBV7-6 and TRBJ1-2; maybe TRBD1 (6 bases). The CDR3 covers 15 residues. Per germline, CDR1 SGHVS and CDR2 FNYEAQ. The V end lost 8 bases, the J end lost 6 bases, and 22 bases lay between the germline ends. The CDR3, as DNA: TGTGCCAGCTTAGGGGACACAAGCCGTGGCAATGGCTACACCTTC. Protein: CASLGDTSRGNGYTF.

A few counts support this clonotype. This chain uses TRBV20-1 with TRBJ1-5; weak D call: TRBD1 (5 bases). Trimming cost V 5 bases and J 3 bases, with 17 bases left between them. The CDR3 has 15 amino acids. Germline assignment: CDR1 DFQATT and CDR2 SNEGSKA (reference sequence). In DNA, the CDR3 is TGCAGTGCTCGTAGAAGCAGGGTCGACAATCAGCCCCAGCATTTT. It specifies CSARRSRVDNQPQHF.

The sample holds a few counts of this clonotype. The V and J genes are TRBV7-2 and TRBJ1-4, with D hard to call. This CDR3 region has 12 residues. Germline V CDR1 and CDR2: SGHTA, FQGNSA. V was trimmed by 3 bases and J by 5 bases, leaving 4 bases between them. The CDR3 DNA is TGTGCCAGCAGCTTTATGAATGAAAAACTGTTTTTT. Amino acid sequence: CASSFMNEKLFF.

This clonotype has a handful of counts. The chain recombines TRBV7-2 with TRBJ1-5; no reliable D call. V lost 5 bases, J lost 4 bases, and 18 bases lay in between. Germline V CDR1 and CDR2: SGHTA, FQGNSA. There are 16 residues in the CDR3. CDR3 sequence (DNA): TGTGCCAGCAGCGAAATAGGTGTGCAAGTGAATCAGCCCCAGCATTTT. It specifies CASSEIGVQVNQPQHF.

This clonotype has a single count. This rearrangement joins TRBV9 to TRBJ1-1; no clear D gene. CDR3 size: 14 residues. Germline assignment: CDR1 SGDLS and CDR2 YYNGEE. V lost 0 bases and J 4 bases, leaving 10 bases between the germline ends. The CDR3 loop reads CASSVEVGPTEAFF. CDR3 nucleotide sequence: TGTGCCAGCAGCGTAGAGGTAGGGCCCACTGAAGCTTTCTTT.

The gene calls are TRBV7-2 and TRBJ2-2; D gene ambiguous. In germline, CDR1 is SGHTA, CDR2 FQGNSA. The CDR3 has 12 amino acids. The V gene lost 8 bases and the J gene lost 7 bases, with 11 bases spanning the gap. The CDR3 loop reads CASGPFNGELFF. The CDR3 DNA reads TGTGCCAGCGGACCCTTCAACGGGGAGCTGTTTTTT.

This clonotype was counted a few times. The chain uses TRBV7-2 and TRBJ2-7, with no clear D. Germline V gene sequence: CDR1 SGHTA, CDR2 FQGNSA. V was pared by 5 bases and J by 1 base, with 15 bases between. The CDR3 has 15 amino acids. CDR3 amino acids: CASSPGQSQSYEQYF. The CDR3 DNA follows: TGTGCCAGCAGCCCTGGCCAGTCCCAATCCTACGAGCAGTACTTC.

This clonotype has just one count. J is TRBJ1-2 and V is TRBV12-3 or TRBV12-4; 11 bases map to TRBD1. V was pared by 6 bases and J by 6 bases, with 6 bases of the junction left unmatched. This CDR3 is 14 amino acids long. The CDR3 region is CASSPGQGVHGYTF. DNA for the CDR3: TGTGCCAGCAGCCCGGGACAGGGGGTACATGGCTACACCTTC.

The chain employs TRBV7-2 and TRBJ2-2, with D maybe TRBD2 (5 bases). The CDR3 totals 13 residues. Deletions cut 5 bases from V and 7 bases from J, with 11 bases between. Germline values: CDR1 SGHTA, CDR2 FQGNSA. CDR3 amino acids: CASSPRTLGELFF. Here the CDR3 DNA reads TGTGCCAGCAGCCCACGGACTCTCGGGGAGCTGTTTTTT.

The rearrangement joins TRBV7-6 to TRBJ1-6; the D gene is possibly TRBD1 (5 bases). The germline gives CDR1 SGHVS, CDR2 FNYEAQ. V dropped 2 bases and J dropped 0 bases, with 11 bases sitting between them. The CDR3 covers 17 residues. The CDR3, as DNA: TGTGCCAGCAGCTTATCCGGCAGGGCCTCCTATAATTCACCCCTCCACTTT. Protein sequence: CASSLSGRASYNSPLHF.

The rearrangement joins TRBV24-1 to TRBJ2-3, with a weak D call TRBD2 (6 bases). Germline CDR1 reads KGHDR; CDR2 reads SFDVKD. This CDR3 has 16 amino acids. Deletions cut 4 bases from V and 0 bases from J, with 13 bases between. CDR3 nucleotide sequence: TGTGCCACCAGTGACTTCCGACTAGAGAGCACAGATACGCAGTATTTT. This translates into CATSDFRLESTDTQYF.

This clonotype was seen a single time. This chain joins TRBV27 and TRBJ1-2, with a tentative D call TRBD1 (6 bases). The CDR3 contains 14 residues. The V gene's germline CDR1 is MNHEY and CDR2 SMNVEV (reference sequence). The germline V and J ends were trimmed by 3 bases and 3 bases, with 11 bases remaining between them. The CDR3: CASSFDPGDYGYTF. The CDR3 nucleotides read TGTGCCAGCAGTTTTGACCCAGGGGACTATGGCTACACCTTC.

This clonotype turned up a few times. The J gene is TRBJ1-5, the V gene TRBV4-2; perhaps TRBD1 as D (6 bases). Deletions cut 5 bases from V and 6 bases from J, with 17 bases between. This CDR3 region has 15 residues. Germline V gene lookup returns CDR1 LGHNA and CDR2 YNFKEQ. This CDR3 reads CASSTQGSSGQPQHF. As DNA, the CDR3 is TGTGCCAGCAGCACACAGGGTAGTTCGGGTCAGCCCCAGCATTTT.

This clonotype was seen only a few times. The V and J genes are TRBV6-1 and TRBJ2-4, with 10 nucleotides matching TRBD1. The ends lost 4 bases at V and 1 base at J; junction bases unmatched: 7. This CDR3 spans 17 amino acids. CDR1 MNHNS and CDR2 SASEGT come from the germline V gene. The CDR3 protein is CASSASGGQGAKNIQYF. Written as DNA, the CDR3 is TGTGCCAGCAGTGCCTCCGGGGGACAGGGGGCCAAAAACATTCAGTACTTC.

CDR3 DNA: TGCGCCAGCAGCCAAGATCTGGAACTAGCGGGAGCCCTTTTTGTCAATGAGCAGTTCTTC. Translating gives CASSQDLELAGALFVNEQFF. The chain couples TRBV4-1 to TRBJ2-1; the match to TRBD2 covers 11 bases. Germline CDR1 and CDR2: MGHRA and YSYEKL. The CDR3 covers 20 residues. V trimming: 0 bases; J trimming: 6 bases; junction bases outside the gene matches: 16.

The rearrangement links TRBV5-4 to TRBJ2-1; the D is unclear. Germline lookup yields CDR1 SGHNT and CDR2 YYREEE (reference sequence). V shed 0 bases and J shed 5 bases, with 3 bases lying between them. This CDR3 has 12 amino acids. CDR3 amino acids: CASSLVHNEQFF. The CDR3 region has the DNA TGTGCCAGCAGCTTGGTCCACAATGAGCAGTTCTTC.